This T cell receptor beta chain was sequenced for a study of T cell responses to AZD1222 COVID-19 vaccine. Using immunoSEQ multiplex PCR, the repertoire was profiled, and TCRdb retains in-frame clones only, with some absent. The data contain fewer than 200,000 clones, over 80% of them singletons. This CDR3 spans 15 amino acids. Per germline, CDR1 MDHEN and CDR2 SYDVKM. V gave up 5 bases and J gave up 0 bases, with 13 bases separating them. The sample in question was peripheral blood, obtained on day 0 of AZD1222 vaccination. This TCR was sampled from an adult in good health. The rearrangement joins TRBV28 to TRBJ1-2; D is uncertain. CDR3 region: CASSVGGLANYGYTF. CDR3 bases: TGTGCCAGCAGTGTAGGCGGCCTGGCTAACTATGGCTACACCTTC.